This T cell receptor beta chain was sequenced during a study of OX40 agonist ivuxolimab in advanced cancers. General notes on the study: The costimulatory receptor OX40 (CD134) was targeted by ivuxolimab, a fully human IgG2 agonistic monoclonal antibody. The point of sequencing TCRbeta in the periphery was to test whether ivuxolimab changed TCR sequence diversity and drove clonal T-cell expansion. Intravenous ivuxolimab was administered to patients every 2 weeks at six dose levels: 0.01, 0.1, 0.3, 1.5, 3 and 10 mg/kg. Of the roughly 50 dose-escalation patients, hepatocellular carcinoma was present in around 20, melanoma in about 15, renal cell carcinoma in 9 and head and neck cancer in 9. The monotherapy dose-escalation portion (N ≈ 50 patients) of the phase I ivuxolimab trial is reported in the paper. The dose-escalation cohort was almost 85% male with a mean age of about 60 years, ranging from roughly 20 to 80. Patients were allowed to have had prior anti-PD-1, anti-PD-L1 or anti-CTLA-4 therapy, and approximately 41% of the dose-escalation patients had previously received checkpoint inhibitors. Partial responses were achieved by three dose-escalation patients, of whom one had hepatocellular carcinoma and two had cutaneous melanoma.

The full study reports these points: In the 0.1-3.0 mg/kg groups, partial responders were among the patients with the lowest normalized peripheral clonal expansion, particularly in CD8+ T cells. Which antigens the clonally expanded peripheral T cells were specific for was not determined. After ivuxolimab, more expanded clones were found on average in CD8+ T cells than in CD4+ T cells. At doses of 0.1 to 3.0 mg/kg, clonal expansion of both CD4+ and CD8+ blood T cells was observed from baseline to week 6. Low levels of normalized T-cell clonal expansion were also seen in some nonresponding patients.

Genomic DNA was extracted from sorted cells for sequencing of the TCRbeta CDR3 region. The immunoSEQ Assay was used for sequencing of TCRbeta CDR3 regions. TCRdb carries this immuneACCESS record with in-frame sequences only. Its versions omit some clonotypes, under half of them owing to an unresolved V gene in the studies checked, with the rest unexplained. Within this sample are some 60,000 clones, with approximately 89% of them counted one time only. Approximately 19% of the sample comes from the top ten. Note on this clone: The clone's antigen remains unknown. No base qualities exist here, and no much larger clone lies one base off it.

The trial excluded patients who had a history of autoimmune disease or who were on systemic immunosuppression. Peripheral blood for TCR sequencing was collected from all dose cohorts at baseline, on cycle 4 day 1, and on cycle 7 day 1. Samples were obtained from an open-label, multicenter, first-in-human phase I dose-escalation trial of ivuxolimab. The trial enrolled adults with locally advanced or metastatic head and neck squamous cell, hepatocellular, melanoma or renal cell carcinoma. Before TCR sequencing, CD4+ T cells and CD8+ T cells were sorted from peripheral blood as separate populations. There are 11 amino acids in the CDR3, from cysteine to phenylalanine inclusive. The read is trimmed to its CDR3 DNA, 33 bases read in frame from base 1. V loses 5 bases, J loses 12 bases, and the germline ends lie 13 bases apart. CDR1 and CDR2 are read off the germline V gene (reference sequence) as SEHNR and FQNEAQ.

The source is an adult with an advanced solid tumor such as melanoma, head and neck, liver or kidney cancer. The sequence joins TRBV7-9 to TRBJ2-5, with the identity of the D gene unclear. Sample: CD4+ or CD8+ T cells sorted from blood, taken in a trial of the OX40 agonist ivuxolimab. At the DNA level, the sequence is TGTGCCAGCAGCCCTATTGGGCCCGAGTACTTC. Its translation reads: CASSPIGPEYF.